This T cell receptor beta chain was recovered during a study of cytomegalovirus exposure and HLA in healthy donors. PCR primers comprised 60 Vbeta and 13 Jbeta primers. TCRdb's table, derived via immunoSEQ multiplex PCR, lists solely in-frame clones and lacks some. The sample yields 130,000 or so clones, 80% seen once. Looked up from germline, CDR1 is LNHDA and CDR2 is SQIVND (reference sequence). This CDR3 spans 13 amino acids. Trimming cost V 3 bases and J 2 bases, with 6 bases left between them. The rearrangement joins TRBV19 to TRBJ2-3; D unclear. The material sequenced was PBMCs. This sequence originates from a man aged 25-40 years in good health and CMV-seronegative. In DNA form, the CDR3 reads TGTGCCAGTAGTATTGGCATCACAGATACGCAGTATTTT. This codes for CASSIGITDTQYF.